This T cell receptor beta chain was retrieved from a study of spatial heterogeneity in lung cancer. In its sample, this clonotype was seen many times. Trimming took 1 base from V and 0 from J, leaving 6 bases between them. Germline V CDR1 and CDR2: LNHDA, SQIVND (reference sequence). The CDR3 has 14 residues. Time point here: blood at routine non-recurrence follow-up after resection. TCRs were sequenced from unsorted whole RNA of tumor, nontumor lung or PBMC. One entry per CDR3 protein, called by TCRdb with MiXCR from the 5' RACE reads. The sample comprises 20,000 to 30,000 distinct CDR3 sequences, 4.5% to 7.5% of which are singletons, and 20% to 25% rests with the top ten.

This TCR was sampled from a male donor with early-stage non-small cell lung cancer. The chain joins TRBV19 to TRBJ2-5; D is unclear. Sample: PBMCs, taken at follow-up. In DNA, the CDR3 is TGTGCCAGTAGTATAGTTAGAGACCAAGAGACCCAGTACTTC. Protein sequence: CASSIVRDQETQYF.